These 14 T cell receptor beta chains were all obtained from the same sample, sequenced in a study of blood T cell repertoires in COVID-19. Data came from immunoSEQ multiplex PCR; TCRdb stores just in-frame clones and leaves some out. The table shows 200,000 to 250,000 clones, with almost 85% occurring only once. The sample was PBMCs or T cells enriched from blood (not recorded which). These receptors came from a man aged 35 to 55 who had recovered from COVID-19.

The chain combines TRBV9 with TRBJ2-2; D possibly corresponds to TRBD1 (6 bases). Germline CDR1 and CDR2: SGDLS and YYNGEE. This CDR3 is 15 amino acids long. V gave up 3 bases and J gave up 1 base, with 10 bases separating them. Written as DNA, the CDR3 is TGTGCCAGCAGCGGCCGGGACAAGAACACCGGGGAGCTGTTTTTT. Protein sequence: CASSGRDKNTGELFF.

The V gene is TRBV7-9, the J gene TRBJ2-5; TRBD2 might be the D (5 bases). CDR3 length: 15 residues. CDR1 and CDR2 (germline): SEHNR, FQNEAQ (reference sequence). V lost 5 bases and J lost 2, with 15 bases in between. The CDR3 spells CASSRQGLDQETQYF. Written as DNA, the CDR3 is TGTGCCAGCAGCCGCCAAGGACTGGATCAAGAGACCCAGTACTTC.

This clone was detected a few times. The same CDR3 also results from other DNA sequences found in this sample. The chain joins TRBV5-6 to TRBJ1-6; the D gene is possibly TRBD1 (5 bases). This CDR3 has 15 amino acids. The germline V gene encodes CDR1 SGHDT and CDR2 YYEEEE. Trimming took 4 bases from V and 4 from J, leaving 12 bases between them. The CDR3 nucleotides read TGTGCCAGCAGCCCGCGGGGGTCGTATAATTCACCCCTCCACTTT. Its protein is CASSPRGSYNSPLHF.

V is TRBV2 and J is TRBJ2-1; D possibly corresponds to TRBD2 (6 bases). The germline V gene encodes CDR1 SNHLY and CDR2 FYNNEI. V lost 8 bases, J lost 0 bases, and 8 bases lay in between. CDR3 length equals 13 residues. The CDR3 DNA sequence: TGTGCCAGCGTGGGACTCTCCTACAATGAGCAGTTCTTC. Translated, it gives CASVGLSYNEQFF.

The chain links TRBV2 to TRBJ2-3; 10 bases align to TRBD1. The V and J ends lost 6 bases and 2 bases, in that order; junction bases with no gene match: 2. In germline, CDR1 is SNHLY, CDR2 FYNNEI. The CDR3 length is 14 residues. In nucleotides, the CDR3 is TGTGCCAGCAGGAGACAGGGGGCCACAGATACGCAGTATTTT. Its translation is CASRRQGATDTQYF. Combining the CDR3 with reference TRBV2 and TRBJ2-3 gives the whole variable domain EPEVTQTPSHQVTQMGQEVILRCVPISNHLYFYWYRQILGQKVEFLVSFYNNEISEKSEIFDDQFSVERPDGSNFTLKIRSTKLEDSAMYFCASRRQGATDTQYFGPGTRLTVL.

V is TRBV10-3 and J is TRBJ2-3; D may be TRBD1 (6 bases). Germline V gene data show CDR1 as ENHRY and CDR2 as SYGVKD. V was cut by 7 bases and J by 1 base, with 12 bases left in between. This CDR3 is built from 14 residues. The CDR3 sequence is CAIMGAGRTDTQYF. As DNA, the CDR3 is TGTGCCATCATGGGGGCCGGGCGCACAGATACGCAGTATTTT.

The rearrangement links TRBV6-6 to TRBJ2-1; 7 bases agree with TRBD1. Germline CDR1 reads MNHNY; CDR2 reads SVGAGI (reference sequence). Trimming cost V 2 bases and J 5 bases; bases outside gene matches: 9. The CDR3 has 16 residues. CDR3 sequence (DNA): TGTGCCAGCAGTTACACCGACAGGGTTGGGAACAATGAGCAGTTCTTC. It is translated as CASSYTDRVGNNEQFF.

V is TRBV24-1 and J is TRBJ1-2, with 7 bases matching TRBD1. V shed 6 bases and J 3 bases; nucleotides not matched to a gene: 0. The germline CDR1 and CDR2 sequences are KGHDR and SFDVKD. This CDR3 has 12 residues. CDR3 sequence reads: CATSQGDYGYTF. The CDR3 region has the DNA TGTGCCACCAGTCAGGGGGACTATGGCTACACCTTC.

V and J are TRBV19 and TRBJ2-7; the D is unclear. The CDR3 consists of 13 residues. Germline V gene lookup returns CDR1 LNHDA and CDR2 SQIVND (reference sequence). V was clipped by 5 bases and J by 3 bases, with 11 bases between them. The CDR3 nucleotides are TGTGCCAGTAGTCTAAGCGCTTTCTACGAGCAGTACTTC. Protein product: CASSLSAFYEQYF.

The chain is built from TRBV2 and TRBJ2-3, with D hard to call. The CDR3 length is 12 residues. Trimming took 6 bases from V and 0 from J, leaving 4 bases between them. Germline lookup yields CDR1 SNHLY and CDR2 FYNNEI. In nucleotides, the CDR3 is TGTGCCAGCAGCCTTAGCACAGATACGCAGTATTTT. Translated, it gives CASSLSTDTQYF.

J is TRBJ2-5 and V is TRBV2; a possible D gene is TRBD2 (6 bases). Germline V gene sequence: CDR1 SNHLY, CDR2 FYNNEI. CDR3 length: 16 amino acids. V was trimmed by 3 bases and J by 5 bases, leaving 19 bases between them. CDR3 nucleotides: TGTGCCAGCAGTGATGGCCGGGCTAGCGTGGTGGAGACCCAGTACTTC. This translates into CASSDGRASVVETQYF.

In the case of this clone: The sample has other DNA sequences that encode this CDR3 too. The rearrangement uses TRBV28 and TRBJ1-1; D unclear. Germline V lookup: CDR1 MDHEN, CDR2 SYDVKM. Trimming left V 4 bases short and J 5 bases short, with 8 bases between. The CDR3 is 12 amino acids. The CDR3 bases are TGTGCCAGCAGTTCACCGGGGACTGAAGCTTTCTTT. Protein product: CASSSPGTEAFF.

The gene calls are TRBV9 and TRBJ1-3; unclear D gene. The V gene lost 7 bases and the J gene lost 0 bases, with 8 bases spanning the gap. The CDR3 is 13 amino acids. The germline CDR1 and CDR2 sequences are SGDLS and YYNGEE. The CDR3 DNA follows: TGTGCCAGCTCCGGAGCCTCTGGAAACACCATATATTTT. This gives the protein CASSGASGNTIYF.

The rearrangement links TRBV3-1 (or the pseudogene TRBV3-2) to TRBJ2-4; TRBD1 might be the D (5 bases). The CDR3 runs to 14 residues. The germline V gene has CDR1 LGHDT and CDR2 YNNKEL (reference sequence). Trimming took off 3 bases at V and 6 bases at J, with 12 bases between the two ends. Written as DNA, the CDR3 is TGTGCCAGCAGCCAGAGGTCAGGGTTAAACATTCAGTACTTC. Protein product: CASSQRSGLNIQYF.